This T cell receptor (beta chain) is drawn from a study of blood T cell repertoires in COVID-19. The overall study: The United States, Italy and Spain were the sources of the acute and convalescent COVID-19 samples. PBMCs, B-cell-depleted T cells, or T cells provided the cDNA or gDNA that made up the material.

The CDR3 contains 15 residues. With V trimmed by 4 bases and J by 4 bases, 8 bases remained unmatched. Looked up from germline, CDR1 is MNHEY and CDR2 is SMNVEV (reference sequence). This clone showed up just once. Repertoires were generated with immunoSEQ multiplex PCR, while TCRdb's copy carries only in-frame clones and drops some. The sample shows 540,000 or so clones, 70% to 90% of them seen only once. The sequence came from a woman aged 50 to 60 with COVID-19, enrolled during active disease. This chain links TRBV27 with TRBJ1-2, with 8 nucleotides matching TRBD1. Source material: peripheral blood. This CDR3 reads CASSWGRGPGYGYTF. Here the CDR3 DNA reads TGTGCCAGCAGTTGGGGCAGGGGGCCCGGCTATGGCTACACCTTC.